This TCR beta chain comes out of a study of blood T cell repertoires in COVID-19. Study-wide background: Sample material is recorded as cDNA or gDNA derived from T cells, B-cell-depleted T cells, or PBMCs.

The authors' processing: Estimation of nucleated cell counts was performed using reference gene primer amplification. Here immunoSEQ multiplex PCR was the method, and the copy in TCRdb shows in-frame clones only, minus some. V and J calls and clone size follow that table, whereas D and trimming were derived from the DNA. The sample includes around 140,000 clones, approximately 86% seen only once; the top ten take less than 0.95%. Trimming removed 6 bases from V and 5 bases from J; junction bases left unmatched: 9. Germline assignment: CDR1 MNHEY and CDR2 SVGAGI. This CDR3 is built from 15 residues. Sequencing used peripheral blood. The chain carries TRBV6-5 and TRBJ2-3, with TRBD1 matching 9 bases. This TCR was sampled from a woman between 50 and 59 years old with acute or convalescent COVID-19. CDR3 sequence: CASRPGTGILDTQYF. In nucleotides, the CDR3 is TGTGCCAGCAGACCAGGGACAGGGATCTTAGATACGCAGTATTTT.